In this sample, the clone carrying this T cell receptor beta chain turned up a few times. Its target is unknown. CDR1 and CDR2 from the germline V gene are SGDLS and YYNGEE. Losses at the gene ends were 2 bases for V and 5 bases for J; bases not matched to a gene: 0. The CDR3 has 12 residues. Donors were drawn from the approximately 130-subject validation cohort, separate from the roughly 610-subject first cohort. Produced via immunoSEQ multiplex PCR; TCRdb's table is partial and in-frame only. The data contain fewer than 200,000 clones, 89% of them singletons. This sample is part of a study of cytomegalovirus exposure and HLA in healthy donors. Findings of the study overall: The study listed 150 to 200 cytomegalovirus-associated TCR beta chains.

Sequences were obtained from PBMCs. The sequence was obtained from a man aged 18 to 29 in good health and CMV-seropositive. This rearrangement joins TRBV9 to TRBJ1-2, with TRBD1 matching 7 bases. The CDR3 nucleotides read TGTGCCAGCAGCGTGGGACAGTATGGCTACACCTTC. Translated: CASSVGQYGYTF.